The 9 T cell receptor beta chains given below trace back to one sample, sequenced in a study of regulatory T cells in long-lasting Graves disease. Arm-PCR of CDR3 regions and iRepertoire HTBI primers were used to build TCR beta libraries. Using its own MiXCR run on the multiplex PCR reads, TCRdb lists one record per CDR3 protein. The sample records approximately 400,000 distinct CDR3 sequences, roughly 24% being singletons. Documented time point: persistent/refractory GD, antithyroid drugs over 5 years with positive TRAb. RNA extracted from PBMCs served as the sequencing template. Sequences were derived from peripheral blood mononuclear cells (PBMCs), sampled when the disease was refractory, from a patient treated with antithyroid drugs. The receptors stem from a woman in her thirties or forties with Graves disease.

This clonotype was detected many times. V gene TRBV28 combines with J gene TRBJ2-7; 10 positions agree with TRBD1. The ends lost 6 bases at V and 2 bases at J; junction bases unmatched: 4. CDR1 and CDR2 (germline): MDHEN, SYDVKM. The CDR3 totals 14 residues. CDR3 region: CASSPGQGTYEQYF. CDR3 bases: TGTGCCAGCAGCCCGGGACAGGGGACCTACGAGCAGTACTTC.

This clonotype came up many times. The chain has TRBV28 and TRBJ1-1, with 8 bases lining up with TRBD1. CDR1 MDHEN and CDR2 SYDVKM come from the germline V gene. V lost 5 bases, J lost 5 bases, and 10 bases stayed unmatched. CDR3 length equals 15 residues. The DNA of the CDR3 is TGTGCCAGCAGTATCCCAGGGGGCGCGGGGACTGAAGCTTTCTTT. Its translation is CASSIPGGAGTEAFF. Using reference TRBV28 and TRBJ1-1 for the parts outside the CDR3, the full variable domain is DVKVTQSSRYLVKRTGEKVFLECVQDMDHENMFWYRQDPGLGLRLIYFSYDVKMKEKGDIPEGYSVSREKKERFSLILESASTNQTSMYLCASSIPGGAGTEAFFGQGTRLTVV.

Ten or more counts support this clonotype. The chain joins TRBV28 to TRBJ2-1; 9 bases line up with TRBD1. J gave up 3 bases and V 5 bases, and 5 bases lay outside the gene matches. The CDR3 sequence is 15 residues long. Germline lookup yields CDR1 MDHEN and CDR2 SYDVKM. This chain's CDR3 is CASSPGTGNYNEQFF. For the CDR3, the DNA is TGTGCCAGCAGTCCCGGGACAGGGAACTACAATGAGCAGTTCTTC.

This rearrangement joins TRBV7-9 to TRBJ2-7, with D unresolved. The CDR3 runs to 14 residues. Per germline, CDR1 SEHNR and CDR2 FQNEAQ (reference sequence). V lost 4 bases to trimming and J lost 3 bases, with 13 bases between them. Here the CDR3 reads CASSSNLGGYEQYF. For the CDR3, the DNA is TGTGCCAGCAGCTCAAATTTGGGTGGCTACGAGCAGTACTTC.

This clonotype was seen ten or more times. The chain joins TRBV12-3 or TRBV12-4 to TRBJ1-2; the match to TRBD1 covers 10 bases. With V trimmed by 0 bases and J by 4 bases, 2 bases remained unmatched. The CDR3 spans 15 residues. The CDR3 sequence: CASSLAGTGVYGYTF. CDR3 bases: TGTGCCAGCAGTTTAGCGGGGACAGGGGTCTATGGCTACACCTTC.

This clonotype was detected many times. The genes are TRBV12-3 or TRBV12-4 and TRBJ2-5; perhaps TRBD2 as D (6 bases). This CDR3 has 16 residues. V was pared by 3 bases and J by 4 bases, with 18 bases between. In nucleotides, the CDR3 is TGTGCCAGCAGTTTTCCTCTAGCGTGGGGAGTAGAGACCCAGTACTTC. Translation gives CASSFPLAWGVETQYF.

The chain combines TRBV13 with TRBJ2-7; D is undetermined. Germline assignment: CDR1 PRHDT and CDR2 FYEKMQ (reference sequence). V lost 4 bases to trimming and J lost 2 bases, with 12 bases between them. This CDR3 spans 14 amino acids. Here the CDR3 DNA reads TGTGCCAGCAGCTCACAAACACCTACCTACGAGCAGTACTTC. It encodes CASSSQTPTYEQYF.

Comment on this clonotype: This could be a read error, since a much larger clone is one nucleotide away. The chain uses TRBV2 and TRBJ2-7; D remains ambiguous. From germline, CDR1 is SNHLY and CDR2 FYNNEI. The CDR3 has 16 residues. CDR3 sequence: CASGEVWQATSYEQYF. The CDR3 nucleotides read TGTGCCAGCGGTGAAGTTTGGCAGGCCACCTCCTACGAGCAGTACTTC.

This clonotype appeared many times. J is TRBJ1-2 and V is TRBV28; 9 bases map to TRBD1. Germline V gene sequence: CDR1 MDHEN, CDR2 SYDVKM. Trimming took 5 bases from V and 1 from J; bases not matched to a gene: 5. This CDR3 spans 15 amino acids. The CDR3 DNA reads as TGTGCCAGCAGTCCAGGACAGGGGCTTAACTATGGCTACACCTTC. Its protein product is CASSPGQGLNYGYTF.